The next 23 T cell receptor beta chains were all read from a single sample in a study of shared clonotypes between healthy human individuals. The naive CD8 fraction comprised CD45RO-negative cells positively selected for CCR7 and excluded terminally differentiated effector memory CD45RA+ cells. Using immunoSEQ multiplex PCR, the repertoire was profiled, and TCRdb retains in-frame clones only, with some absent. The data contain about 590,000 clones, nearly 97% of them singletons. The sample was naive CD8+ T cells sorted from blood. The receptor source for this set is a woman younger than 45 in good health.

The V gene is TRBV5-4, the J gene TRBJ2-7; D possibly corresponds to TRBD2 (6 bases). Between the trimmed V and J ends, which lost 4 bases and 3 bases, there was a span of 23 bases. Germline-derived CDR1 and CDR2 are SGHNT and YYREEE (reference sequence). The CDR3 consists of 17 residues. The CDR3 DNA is TGTGCCAGCAGCGGAGTGGGACTCCTCGTGGTTCTCTACGAGCAGTACTTC. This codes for CASSGVGLLVVLYEQYF.

This CDR3 is CAWSVGQGRRTEAFF. The CDR3 nucleotides read TGTGCCTGGAGTGTGGGACAGGGGAGAAGGACTGAAGCTTTCTTT. The chain links TRBV30 to TRBJ1-1, with 10 bases that match TRBD1. V gave up 0 bases and J gave up 5 bases; unmatched junction bases: 6. CDR3 length equals 15 residues. Per germline, CDR1 GTSNPN and CDR2 SVGIG (reference sequence). Supplemented by reference TRBV30 and TRBJ1-1, the full variable domain reads SQTIHQWPATLVQPVGSPLSLECTVEGTSNPNLYWYRQAAGRGLQLLFYSVGIGQISSEVPQNLSASRPQDRQFILSSKKLLLSDSGFYLCAWSVGQGRRTEAFFGQGTRLTVV.

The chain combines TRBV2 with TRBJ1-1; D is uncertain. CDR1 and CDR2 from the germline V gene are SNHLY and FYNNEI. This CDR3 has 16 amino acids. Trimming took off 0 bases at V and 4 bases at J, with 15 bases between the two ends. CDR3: CASSEALEGLRTEAFF. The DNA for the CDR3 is TGTGCCAGCAGTGAAGCGCTTGAGGGCCTCCGCACTGAAGCTTTCTTT. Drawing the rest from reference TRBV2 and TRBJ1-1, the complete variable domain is EPEVTQTPSHQVTQMGQEVILRCVPISNHLYFYWYRQILGQKVEFLVSFYNNEISEKSEIFDDQFSVERPDGSNFTLKIRSTKLEDSAMYFCASSEALEGLRTEAFFGQGTRLTVV.

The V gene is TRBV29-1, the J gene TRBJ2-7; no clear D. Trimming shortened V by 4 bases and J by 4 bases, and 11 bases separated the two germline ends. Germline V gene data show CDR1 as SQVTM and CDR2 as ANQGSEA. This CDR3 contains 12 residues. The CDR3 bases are TGCAGCGTTGTGGTCCAGCCATACGAGCAGTACTTC. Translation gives CSVVVQPYEQYF.

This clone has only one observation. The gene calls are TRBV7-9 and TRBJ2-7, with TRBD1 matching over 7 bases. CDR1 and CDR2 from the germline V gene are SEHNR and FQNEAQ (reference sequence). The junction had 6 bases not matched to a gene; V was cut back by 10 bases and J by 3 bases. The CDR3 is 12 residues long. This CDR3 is CATSDRYYEQYF. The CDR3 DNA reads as TGTGCCACCTCGGACAGGTACTACGAGCAGTACTTC. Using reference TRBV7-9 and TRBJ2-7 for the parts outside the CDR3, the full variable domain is DTGVSQNPRHKITKRGQNVTFRCDPISEHNRLYWYRQTLGQGPEFLTYFQNEAQLEKSRLLSDRFSAERPKGSFSTLEIQRTEQGDSAMYLCATSDRYYEQYFGPGTRLTVT.

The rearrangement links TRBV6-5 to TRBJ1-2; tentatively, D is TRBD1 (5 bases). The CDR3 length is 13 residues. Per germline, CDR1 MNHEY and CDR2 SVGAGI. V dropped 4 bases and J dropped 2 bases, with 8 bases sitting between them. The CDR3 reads CASSFAGNYGYTF. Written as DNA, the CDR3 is TGTGCCAGCAGTTTCGCAGGGAACTATGGCTACACCTTC.

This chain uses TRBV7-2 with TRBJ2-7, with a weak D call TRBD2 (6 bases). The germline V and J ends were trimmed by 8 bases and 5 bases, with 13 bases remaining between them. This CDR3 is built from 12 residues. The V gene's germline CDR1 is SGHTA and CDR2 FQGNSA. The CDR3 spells CASPGGFNEQYF. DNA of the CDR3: TGTGCCAGCCCCGGGGGATTCAACGAGCAGTACTTC.

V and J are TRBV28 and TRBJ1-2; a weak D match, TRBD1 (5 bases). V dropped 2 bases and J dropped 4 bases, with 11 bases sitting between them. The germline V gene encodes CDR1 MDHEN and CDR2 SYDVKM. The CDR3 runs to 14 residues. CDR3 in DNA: TGTGCCAGCAGTTTAATGATTAGGGGCTATGGCTACACCTTC. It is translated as CASSLMIRGYGYTF.

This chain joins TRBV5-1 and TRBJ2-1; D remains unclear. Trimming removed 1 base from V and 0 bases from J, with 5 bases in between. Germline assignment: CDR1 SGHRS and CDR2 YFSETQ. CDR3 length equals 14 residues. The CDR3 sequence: CASSLLNSYNEQFF. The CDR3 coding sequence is TGCGCCAGCAGCTTGCTAAACTCCTACAATGAGCAGTTCTTC. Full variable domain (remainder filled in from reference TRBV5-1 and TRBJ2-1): KAGVTQTPRYLIKTRGQQVTLSCSPISGHRSVSWYQQTPGQGLQFLFEYFSETQRNKGNFPGRFSGRQFSNSRSEMNVSTLELGDSALYLCASSLLNSYNEQFFGPGTRLTVL.

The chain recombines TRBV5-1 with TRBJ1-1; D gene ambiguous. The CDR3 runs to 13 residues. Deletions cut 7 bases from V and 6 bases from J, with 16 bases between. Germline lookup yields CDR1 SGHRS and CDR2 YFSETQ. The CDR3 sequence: CASPGLSSPEAFF. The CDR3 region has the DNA TGCGCCAGCCCGGGTCTTTCTAGCCCTGAAGCTTTCTTT.

CDR3: CASSSPSGRYYNEQFF. CDR3 DNA sequence: TGTGCCAGCAGTTCGCCTAGCGGGCGATATTACAATGAGCAGTTCTTC. The rearrangement joins TRBV28 to TRBJ2-1, with 8 bases lining up with TRBD2. Germline assignment: CDR1 MDHEN and CDR2 SYDVKM. The V and J ends lost 4 bases and 4 bases, in that order; junction bases with no gene match: 9. This CDR3 is built from 16 residues.

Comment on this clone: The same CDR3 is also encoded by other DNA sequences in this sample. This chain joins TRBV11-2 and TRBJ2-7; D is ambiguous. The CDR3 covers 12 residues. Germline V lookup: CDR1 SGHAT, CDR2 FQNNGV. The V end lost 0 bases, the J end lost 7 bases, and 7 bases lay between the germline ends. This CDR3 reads CASSLDRYEQYF. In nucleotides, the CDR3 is TGTGCCAGCAGCTTAGATCGATATGAGCAGTACTTC.

CDR3 sequence (DNA): TGTGCCAGCAGCCATTATACAGGGGAGGTAGGCTACACCTTC. Its translation: CASSHYTGEVGYTF. The chain couples TRBV28 to TRBJ1-2, with TRBD1 matching 7 bases. Germline V CDR1 and CDR2: MDHEN, SYDVKM. After removal of 6 bases from V and 8 bases from J, the junction contained 12 bases not matched to a gene. The CDR3 loop spans 14 amino acids.

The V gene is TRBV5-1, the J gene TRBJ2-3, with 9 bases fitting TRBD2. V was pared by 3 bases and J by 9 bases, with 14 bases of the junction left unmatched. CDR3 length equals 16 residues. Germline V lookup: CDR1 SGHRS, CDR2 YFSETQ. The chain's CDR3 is CASSSGTMREGGTQYF. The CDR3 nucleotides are TGCGCCAGCAGCTCGGGGACTATGCGGGAGGGCGGGACGCAGTATTTT.

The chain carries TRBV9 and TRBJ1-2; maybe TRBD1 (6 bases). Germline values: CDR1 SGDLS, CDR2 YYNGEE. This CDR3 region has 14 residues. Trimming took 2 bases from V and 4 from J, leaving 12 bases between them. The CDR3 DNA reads TGTGCCAGCAGCGTCTCAGGGGCCGGCTATGGCTACACCTTC. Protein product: CASSVSGAGYGYTF.

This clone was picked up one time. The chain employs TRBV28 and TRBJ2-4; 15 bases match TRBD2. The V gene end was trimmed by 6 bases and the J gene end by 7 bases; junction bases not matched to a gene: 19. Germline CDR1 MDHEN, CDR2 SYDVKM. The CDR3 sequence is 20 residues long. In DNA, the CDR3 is TGTGCCAGCAGCCACTACGGACTAGCGGGAGGGCTGAACGGTCTTAACATTCAGTACTTC. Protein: CASSHYGLAGGLNGLNIQYF.

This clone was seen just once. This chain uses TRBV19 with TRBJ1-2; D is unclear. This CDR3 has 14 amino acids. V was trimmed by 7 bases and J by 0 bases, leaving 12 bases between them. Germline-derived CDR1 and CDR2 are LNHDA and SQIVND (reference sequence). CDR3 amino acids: CASKAGPANYGYTF. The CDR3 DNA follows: TGTGCCAGTAAGGCAGGTCCAGCTAACTATGGCTACACCTTC.

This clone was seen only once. CDR3 region: CASGTSLHEQFF. In DNA, the CDR3 is TGTGCCAGCGGGACTAGCTTGCATGAGCAGTTCTTC. This chain joins TRBV27 and TRBJ2-1; 9 bases align to TRBD2. Germline CDR1 MNHEY, CDR2 SMNVEV (reference sequence). The CDR3 consists of 12 residues. The V segment lost 8 bases and the J segment 8 bases; nucleotides outside the gene matches: 4.

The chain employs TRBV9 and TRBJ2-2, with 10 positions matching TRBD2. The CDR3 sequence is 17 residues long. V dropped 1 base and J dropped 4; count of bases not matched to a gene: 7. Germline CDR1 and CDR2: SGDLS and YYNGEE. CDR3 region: CASSVIGGLAATGELFF. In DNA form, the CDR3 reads TGTGCCAGCAGCGTAATCGGAGGACTAGCGGCCACCGGGGAGCTGTTTTTT.

The CDR3 loop is CASSPSGAPYEQYF. Here the CDR3 DNA reads TGTGCCAGCAGTCCGAGCGGGGCACCCTACGAGCAGTACTTC. The chain links TRBV6-5 to TRBJ2-7, with 7 nucleotides matching TRBD2. Germline-derived CDR1 and CDR2 are MNHEY and SVGAGI. The CDR3 covers 14 residues. Losses at the gene ends were 5 bases for V and 2 bases for J; bases not matched to a gene: 6.

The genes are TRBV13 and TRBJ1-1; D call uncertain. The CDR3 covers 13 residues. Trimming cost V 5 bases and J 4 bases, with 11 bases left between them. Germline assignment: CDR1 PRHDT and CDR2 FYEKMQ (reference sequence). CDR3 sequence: CASSHEEGTEAFF. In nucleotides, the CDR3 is TGTGCCAGCAGCCACGAGGAGGGCACTGAAGCTTTCTTT.

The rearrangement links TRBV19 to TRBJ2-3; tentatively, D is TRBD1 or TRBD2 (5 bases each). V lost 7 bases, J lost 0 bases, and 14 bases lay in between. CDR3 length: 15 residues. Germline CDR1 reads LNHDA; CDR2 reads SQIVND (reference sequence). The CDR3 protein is CASKGTLASTDTQYF. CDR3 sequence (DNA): TGTGCCAGTAAGGGGACCTTAGCTAGCACAGATACGCAGTATTTT.

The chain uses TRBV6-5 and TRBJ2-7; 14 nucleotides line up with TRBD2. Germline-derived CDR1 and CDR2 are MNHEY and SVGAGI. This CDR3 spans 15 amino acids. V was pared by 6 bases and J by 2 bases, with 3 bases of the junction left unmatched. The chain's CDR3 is CASSSTSGRAYEQYF. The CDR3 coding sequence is TGTGCCAGCAGCTCGACTAGCGGGAGGGCCTACGAGCAGTACTTC.